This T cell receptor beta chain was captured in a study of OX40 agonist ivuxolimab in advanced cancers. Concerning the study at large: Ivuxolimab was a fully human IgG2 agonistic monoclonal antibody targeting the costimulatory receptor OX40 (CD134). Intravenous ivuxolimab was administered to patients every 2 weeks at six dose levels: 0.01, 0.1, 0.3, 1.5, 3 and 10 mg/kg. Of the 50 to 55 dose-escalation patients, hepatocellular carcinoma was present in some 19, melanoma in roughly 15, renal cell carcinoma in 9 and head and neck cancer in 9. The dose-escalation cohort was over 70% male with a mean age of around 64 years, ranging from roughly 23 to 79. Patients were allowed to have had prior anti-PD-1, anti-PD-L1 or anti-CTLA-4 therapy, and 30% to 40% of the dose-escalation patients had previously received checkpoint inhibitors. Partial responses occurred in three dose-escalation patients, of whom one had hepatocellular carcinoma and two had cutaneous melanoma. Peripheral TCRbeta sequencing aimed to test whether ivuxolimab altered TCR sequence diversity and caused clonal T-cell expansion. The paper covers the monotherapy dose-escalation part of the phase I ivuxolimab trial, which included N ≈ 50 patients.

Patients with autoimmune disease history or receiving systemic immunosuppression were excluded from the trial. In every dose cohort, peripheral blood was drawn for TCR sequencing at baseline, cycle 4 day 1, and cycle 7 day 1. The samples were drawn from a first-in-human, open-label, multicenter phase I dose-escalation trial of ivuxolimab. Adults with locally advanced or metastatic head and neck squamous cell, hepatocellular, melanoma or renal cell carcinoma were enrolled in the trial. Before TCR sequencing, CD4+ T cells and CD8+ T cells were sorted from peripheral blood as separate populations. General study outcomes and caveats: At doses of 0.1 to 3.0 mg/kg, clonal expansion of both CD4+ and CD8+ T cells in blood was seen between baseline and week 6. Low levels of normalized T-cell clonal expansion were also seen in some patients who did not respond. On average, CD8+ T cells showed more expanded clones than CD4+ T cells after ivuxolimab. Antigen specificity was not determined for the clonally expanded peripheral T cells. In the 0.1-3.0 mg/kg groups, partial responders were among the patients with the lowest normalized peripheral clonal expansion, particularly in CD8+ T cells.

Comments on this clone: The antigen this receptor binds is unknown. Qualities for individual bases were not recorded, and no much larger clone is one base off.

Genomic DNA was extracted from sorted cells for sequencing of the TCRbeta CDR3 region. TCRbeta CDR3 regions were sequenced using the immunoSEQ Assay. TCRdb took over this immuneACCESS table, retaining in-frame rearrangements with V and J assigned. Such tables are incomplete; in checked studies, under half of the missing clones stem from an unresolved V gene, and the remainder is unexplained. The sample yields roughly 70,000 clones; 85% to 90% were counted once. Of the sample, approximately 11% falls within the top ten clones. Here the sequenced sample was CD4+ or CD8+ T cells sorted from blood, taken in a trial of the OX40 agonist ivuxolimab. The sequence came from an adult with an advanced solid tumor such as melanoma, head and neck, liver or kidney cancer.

The sequenced DNA: TGTGCCAGCAGCGTAGCTGGGGACAGGGGTCACTACGAGCAGTACTTC. It translates to CASSVAGDRGHYEQYF. Recombination linked TRBV9 to TRBJ2-7, and 10 junctional nucleotides match TRBD1. CDR1 SGDLS and CDR2 YYNGEE are derived from the germline V gene. Spanning cysteine to phenylalanine, the CDR3 consists of 16 amino acids. Solely the CDR3 DNA is kept, with 48 bases framed from the first base. V is pruned by 0 bases and J by 3 bases, leaving 6 bases of the junction without a gene match.